This entry concerns a single T cell receptor (beta chain). This clonotype is medium-sized (0.01 to 0.1%) in terms of sample share. No cognate antigen has been identified for it. Base qualities are not at hand, and no much larger clone is one base apart. Receptor libraries were prepared by 5' RACE. TCRdb lists the instrument as NextSeq 500. In the TCR library protocol, a unique molecular identifier was attached to each TCR cDNA molecule so that PCR and sequencing errors could be corrected. On the study's bioinformatics: TCR identification, UMI-based error correction and CDR3 extraction were performed with Decombinator tools. TCRs above a frequency of 2 per 1,000, corresponding to the top 1% of the tumor frequency distribution, were defined as expanded. Renyi diversity was calculated using the R vegan package after each repertoire was subsampled 100 times to 5,000 TCRs. To build CDR3 similarity networks, amino acid triplet string-kernel similarity was used, and CDR3s were connected when their pairwise similarity was above 0.82. TCRdb cleaned the public reads at Q25 with fastp, built clones with MiXCR and kept in-frame beta chains. Every CDR3 protein is listed once, alongside the most common genes and DNA of its rows. V and J calls and clone size were set by TCRdb, not the authors. This sample holds some 7,000 distinct CDR3 sequences; over 15% were observed only once. 15% to 20% of the sample comes from the top ten.

The intended sense of this specimen's time point label: sample taken at primary tumor resection. Without any cell sorting, TCR sequencing was performed on whole RNA extracted either from tumor and nontumor lung tissue or from cryopreserved PBMC samples. The donors were 72 patients from the lung TRACERx cohort who had early-stage, untreated non-small cell lung cancer. Only patients with enough RNA available from two or more tumor regions were chosen for TCR sequencing. This entry comes from a study of spatial heterogeneity in lung cancer (dated by TCRdb to the late 2010s). Concerning the study at large: Beta-chain transcripts were consistently detected in greater numbers than alpha-chain transcripts, which likely reflected higher beta-chain transcript abundance. In non-small cell lung cancer, the study quantitatively compared TCR alpha and beta repertoires across several tumor regions, matched nontumor lung, and blood. In the raw uncorrected reads, each unique combination of TCR and UMI appeared more than ten times on average. At surgery, both alpha and beta chains were TCR-sequenced in 200 to 250 tumor regions, some 64 matched nontumor lung samples and some 56 PBMC samples. The study linked features of the TCR repertoire to counts of nonsynonymous mutations, which were determined by whole-exome sequencing of tumor tissue.

General study outcomes and caveats: Ubiquitous expanded tumor TCRs were detected in blood more often at tumor resection than at routine follow-up. Additional single-cell paired TCR alpha and beta sequencing was considered necessary to confirm, at a functional level, the hypothesis that regional TCRs recognize regional mutations.

Relative to germline, V is 6 bases shorter and J is 0 bases shorter, with 16 bases between their ends. The CDR3, from cysteine to phenylalanine, totals 16 residues. The read is trimmed to its CDR3 DNA, 48 bases read in frame from base 1. The TCR was taken from a female donor with early-stage non-small cell lung cancer. Sequencing was performed on PBMCs, taken at surgery. The chain employs TRBV12-3 or TRBV12-4 and TRBJ2-3; confidence is insufficient to name the D gene. This receptor carries the CDR3 CASSRPGGVSTDTQYF. In nucleotide form, the sequence is TGTGCCAGCAGCCGTCCCGGTGGGGTAAGCACAGATACGCAGTATTTT.